The entry below describes one T cell receptor (beta chain). Its antigen is still unknown. The data were obtained in a study of PD-1 blockade in classical Hodgkin lymphoma. Broader study findings: Among the patients, those starting nivolumab under 1 year after ASCT were excluded. What caused the repertoire differences, perhaps disease activity or prior therapy, remains undefined.

This sample's time point: cycle 4 day 1 (C4D1), after more than five weeks of nivolumab. With no exception, relapse followed autologous stem cell transplantation in all patients, and brentuximab vedotin exposure varied. Germline CDR1 reads SGHKS; CDR2 reads YYEKEE (reference sequence). V was pared by 3 bases and J by 2 bases, with 6 bases of the junction left unmatched. This CDR3 spans 15 amino acids. The assay was immunoSEQ multiplex PCR, and TCRdb's table has in-frame clones only and misses some. The table records around 60,000 clones, approximately 90% of them present only once. The sequences come from peripheral blood mononuclear cells (PBMCs), collected before the fourth cycle of nivolumab. This rearrangement joins TRBV5-5 to TRBJ2-7; the match to TRBD1 covers 9 bases. This TCR was sampled from a human donor with classical Hodgkin lymphoma. The CDR3, as DNA: TGTGCCAGCAGCTCGAGGACAGGGGCAGCCTACGAGCAGTACTTC. As protein: CASSSRTGAAYEQYF.